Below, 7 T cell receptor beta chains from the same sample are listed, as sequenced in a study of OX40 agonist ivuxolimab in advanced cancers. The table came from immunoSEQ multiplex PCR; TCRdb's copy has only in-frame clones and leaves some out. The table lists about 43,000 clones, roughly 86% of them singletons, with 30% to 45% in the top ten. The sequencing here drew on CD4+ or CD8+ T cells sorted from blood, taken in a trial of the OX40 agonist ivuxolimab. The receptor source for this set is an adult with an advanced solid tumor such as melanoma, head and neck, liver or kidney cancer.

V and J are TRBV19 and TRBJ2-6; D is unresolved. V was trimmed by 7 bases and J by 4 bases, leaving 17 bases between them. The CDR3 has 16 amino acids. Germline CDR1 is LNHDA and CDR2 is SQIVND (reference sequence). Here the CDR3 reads CASTEYPRSGANVLTF. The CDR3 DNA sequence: TGTGCCAGTACCGAATACCCGAGATCAGGGGCCAACGTCCTGACTTTC. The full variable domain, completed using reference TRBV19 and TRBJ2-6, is DGGITQSPKYLFRKEGQNVTLSCEQNLNHDAMYWYRQDPGQGLRLIYYSQIVNDFQKGDIAEGYSVSREKKESFPLTVTSAQKNPTAFYLCASTEYPRSGANVLTFGAGSRLTVL.

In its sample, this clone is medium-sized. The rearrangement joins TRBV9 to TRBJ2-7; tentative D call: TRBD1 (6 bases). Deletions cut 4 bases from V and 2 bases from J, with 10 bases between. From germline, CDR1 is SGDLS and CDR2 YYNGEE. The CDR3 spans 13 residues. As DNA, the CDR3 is TGTGCCAGCAGCCTCGAGGGGGCCTACGAGCAGTACTTC. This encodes CASSLEGAYEQYF.

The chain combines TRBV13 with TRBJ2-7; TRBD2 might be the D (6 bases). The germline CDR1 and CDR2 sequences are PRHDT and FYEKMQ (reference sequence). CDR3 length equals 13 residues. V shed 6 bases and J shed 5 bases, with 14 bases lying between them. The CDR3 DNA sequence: TGTGCCAGCAGTGCGTACGAGCGGGACGAGCAGTACTTC. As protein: CASSAYERDEQYF. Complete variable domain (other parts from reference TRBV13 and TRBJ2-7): AAGVIQSPRHLIKEKRETATLKCYPIPRHDTVYWYQQGPGQDPQFLISFYEKMQSDKGSIPDRFSAQQFSDYHSELNMSSLELGDSALYFCASSAYERDEQYFGPGTRLTVT.

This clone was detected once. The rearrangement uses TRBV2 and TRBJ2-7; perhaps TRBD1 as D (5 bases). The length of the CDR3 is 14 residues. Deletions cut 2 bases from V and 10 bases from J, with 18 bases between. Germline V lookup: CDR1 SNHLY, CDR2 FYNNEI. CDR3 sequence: CASSERGANGRQYF. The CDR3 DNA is TGTGCCAGCAGTGAAAGGGGTGCGAATGGGCGTCAGTACTTC.

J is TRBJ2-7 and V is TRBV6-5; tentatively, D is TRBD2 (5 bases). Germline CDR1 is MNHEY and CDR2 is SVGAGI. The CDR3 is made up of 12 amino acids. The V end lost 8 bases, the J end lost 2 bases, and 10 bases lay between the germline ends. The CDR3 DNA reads TGTGCCAGCGGGGAGCCTACCTACGAGCAGTACTTC. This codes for CASGEPTYEQYF.

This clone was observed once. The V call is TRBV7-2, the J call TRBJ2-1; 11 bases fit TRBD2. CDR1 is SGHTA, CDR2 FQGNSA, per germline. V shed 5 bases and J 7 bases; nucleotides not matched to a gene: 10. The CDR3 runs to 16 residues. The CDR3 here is CASSRQGTSGQNEQFF. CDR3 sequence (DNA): TGTGCCAGCAGCCGACAAGGGACTAGCGGACAAAATGAGCAGTTCTTC.

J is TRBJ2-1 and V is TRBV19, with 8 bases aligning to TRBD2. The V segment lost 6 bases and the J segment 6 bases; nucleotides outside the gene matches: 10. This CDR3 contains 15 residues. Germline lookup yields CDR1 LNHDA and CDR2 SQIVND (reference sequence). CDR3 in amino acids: CASSQAAGGINEQFF. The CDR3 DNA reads TGTGCCAGTAGCCAGGCGGCGGGAGGAATCAATGAGCAGTTCTTC.